This T cell receptor (beta chain) appears in the sequencing data of a study of CD8+ T cells in alopecia areata. The study, taken as a whole, reports: TCR sharing across patients was less clear than in mice, possibly HLA-related. Tofacitinib delivered significant drops in scalp clonality and in expanded CD8+ clones among the top 100.

As for treatment: oral pan-JAK inhibitor, 5-10 mg twice daily. As concerns this clone: As yet, its antigen is unknown.

Trimming removed 0 bases from V and 7 bases from J, with 8 bases in between. The CDR3 extends over 12 amino acids. Germline V gene data show CDR1 as SGHNT and CDR2 as YYREEE (reference sequence). RNA extraction and reverse transcription yielded cDNA as sequencing template. Sequenced by immunoSEQ multiplex PCR; TCRdb stores in-frame clones only, minus some. This repertoire shows 150,000 or so clones, just over 65% found once; its top ten account for 0.7% to 1%. The chain combines TRBV5-4 with TRBJ2-7; no firm D call. The receptor's source is a human donor with alopecia areata. The specimen comprised CD4+ T cells sorted from blood, sampled at week 4, from a patient treated with tofacitinib. The CDR3 DNA follows: TGTGCCAGCAGCTTGGCTTCACAGGAGCAGTACTTC. This translates into CASSLASQEQYF.